This TCR beta chain was observed in a study of T cell repertoires in cytomegalovirus infection. On the study more broadly: Public TCR beta signatures indicated both CMV infection and matching HLA type. Study results and caveats: Identification of carriers of CMV plus the relevant HLA was achieved through cumulative public TCR beta family frequency.

One entry per CDR3 protein results from TCRdb running MiXCR on the reads. In the table there are more than 650,000 distinct CDR3 sequences, roughly 35% of which are singletons. This clonotype was observed a handful of times. Its specificity is unknown. Trimming at V came to 0 bases and at J to 5 bases, leaving 6 bases not matched to a gene. Per germline, CDR1 SGHRS and CDR2 YFSETQ. This CDR3 has 15 amino acids. The source material was PBMCs. The rearrangement joins TRBV5-1 to TRBJ2-5; 8 nucleotides agree with TRBD1. This clonotype was obtained from a human donor in good health (CMV status not recorded). Some clones in this sample may be carry-over from other donors' samples. The CDR3 DNA reads TGCGCCAGCAGCTTGGGTGACAGGGGTCGGGAGACCCAGTACTTC. Its protein is CASSLGDRGRETQYF.